This TCR beta chain came from a study of blood T cells in healthy people across ages. A second PCR, run for about 6 to 11 cycles, used a sample-barcoded 5' primer plus a J-beta primer mix. Each CDR3 protein gets one entry after TCRdb re-called the 5' RACE reads with MiXCR. The sample lists approximately 2,000,000 distinct CDR3 sequences; 35% to 50% were seen once. CDR3 size: 14 residues. The germline V and J ends were trimmed by 0 bases and 7 bases, with 11 bases remaining between them. From germline, CDR1 is SGHRS and CDR2 YFSETQ. A minimum of 5 micrograms of total RNA was extracted per sample. This clonotype has more than one count but fewer than ten.

This receptor was obtained from a human donor in good health. The genes are TRBV5-1 and TRBJ2-1; no firm D call. Input material: blood. In nucleotides, the CDR3 is TGCGCCAGCAGCTTGGTCCCAAGCGAGAATGAGCAGTTCTTC. Its translation is CASSLVPSENEQFF. The full variable domain, in which reference TRBV5-1 and TRBJ2-1 provide the parts outside the CDR3, is KAGVTQTPRYLIKTRGQQVTLSCSPISGHRSVSWYQQTPGQGLQFLFEYFSETQRNKGNFPGRFSGRQFSNSRSEMNVSTLELGDSALYLCASSLVPSENEQFFGPGTRLTVL.